This T cell receptor (beta chain) was documented in a study of T-cell reconstitution after alpha-beta-depleted transplantation in children. At least ten counts were recorded for this clonotype. As it was prepared, the TCRbeta library received unique molecular identifiers. TCRdb re-derived calls from the PCR reads in MiXCR, one entry per CDR3 protein. This sample has around 680,000 distinct CDR3 sequences, with approximately 16% found just once. The CDR3 is made up of 15 amino acids. V was pared by 5 bases and J by 6 bases, with 6 bases of the junction left unmatched. CDR1 is SGHTA, CDR2 FQGNSA, per germline.

This material consisted of PBMCs from the stem cell graft donor, taken from the stem cell graft. The chain recombines TRBV7-2 with TRBJ2-3, with 12 positions matching TRBD2. This clonotype was sampled from a human donor who donated a stem cell graft to a child with acute myeloid leukemia. Here the CDR3 reads CASSPSGGAADTQYF. The CDR3, as DNA: TGTGCCAGCAGCCCTAGCGGGGGGGCAGCGGATACGCAGTATTTT.